The 8 T cell receptor beta chains listed next were all sequenced from one sample in a study of cytomegalovirus exposure and HLA in healthy donors. Here immunoSEQ multiplex PCR was the method, and the copy in TCRdb shows in-frame clones only, minus some. The sample includes 200,000 or so clones, about 79% of them seen just once. Sequencing input: PBMCs. The receptor source for this set is a woman in her 30s in good health and CMV-seropositive.

The genes are TRBV6-1 and TRBJ1-1; tentatively, D is TRBD1 (6 bases). Germline CDR1 is MNHNS and CDR2 is SASEGT. V was clipped by 4 bases and J by 11 bases, with 14 bases between them. This CDR3 comprises 12 residues. The CDR3 loop is CASSGNRVGAFF. The CDR3 nucleotides read TGTGCCAGCAGTGGAAACAGGGTTGGCGCTTTCTTT.

This clone showed up just once. Distinct nucleotide sequences in the sample also encode this CDR3. The rearrangement uses TRBV5-1 and TRBJ2-7; 11 nucleotides agree with TRBD1. The CDR3 spans 14 residues. Germline CDR1 SGHRS, CDR2 YFSETQ. Trimming removed 3 bases from V and 3 bases from J; junction bases left unmatched: 2. This CDR3 reads CASSSGTGGYEQYF. The CDR3 DNA reads TGCGCCAGCAGCTCCGGGACAGGGGGCTACGAGCAGTACTTC.

This clone occurred once. The rearrangement uses TRBV2 and TRBJ1-1; 10 bases fit TRBD1. Germline loops: CDR1 SNHLY, CDR2 FYNNEI. There are 16 residues in the CDR3. Trimming removed 1 base from V and 4 bases from J; junction bases left unmatched: 6. The CDR3 sequence: CASSEGQGARATEAFF. CDR3 nucleotides: TGTGCCAGCAGTGAAGGACAGGGGGCGAGGGCCACTGAAGCTTTCTTT.

This chain links TRBV5-1 with TRBJ2-1; 8 bases align to TRBD2. Unmatched junction bases numbered 12, after V lost 1 base and J lost 9 bases. Looked up from germline, CDR1 is SGHRS and CDR2 is YFSETQ. The CDR3 covers 16 residues. CDR3 sequence: CASSLLTSGSSTEQFF. Here the CDR3 DNA reads TGCGCCAGCAGCTTGCTTACTAGCGGTTCTTCTACTGAGCAGTTCTTC.

The chain employs TRBV7-2 and TRBJ2-7; a weak D match, TRBD1 (5 bases). The ends were cut back, 1 base at V and 3 bases at J, with 13 bases in the middle. The CDR3 contains 15 residues. CDR1 and CDR2 from the germline V gene are SGHTA and FQGNSA. DNA of the CDR3: TGTGCCAGCAGCTTAGATGGCAGGGCGCTCTACGAGCAGTACTTC. Protein product: CASSLDGRALYEQYF.

CDR3 sequence reads: CASSPDREFGYTF. The CDR3 coding sequence is TGTGCCAGCAGCCCGGACAGGGAATTTGGCTACACCTTC. The rearrangement uses TRBV9 and TRBJ1-2; TRBD1 matches 8 bases. The CDR3 totals 13 residues. Germline V gene lookup returns CDR1 SGDLS and CDR2 YYNGEE. J gave up 7 bases and V 4 bases, and 6 bases lay outside the gene matches.

In this sample, this clone turned up once. V usage is TRBV6-5 and J usage is TRBJ1-2; no definite D call. Germline V lookup: CDR1 MNHEY, CDR2 SVGAGI. Trimming took 0 bases from V and 2 from J, leaving 7 bases between them. The CDR3 loop spans 14 amino acids. The CDR3 DNA follows: TGTGCCAGCAGTTACTCGAGGCAGAACTATGGCTACACCTTC. Its protein is CASSYSRQNYGYTF.

The chain links TRBV15 to TRBJ1-2; D might be TRBD1 (5 bases). The CDR3 loop spans 13 amino acids. Trimming removed 8 bases from V and 5 bases from J, with 15 bases in between. Germline lookup yields CDR1 LNHNV and CDR2 YYDKDF (reference sequence). This CDR3 reads CATSTESFYGYTF. CDR3 bases: TGTGCCACCTCGACAGAGAGTTTTTATGGCTACACCTTC.